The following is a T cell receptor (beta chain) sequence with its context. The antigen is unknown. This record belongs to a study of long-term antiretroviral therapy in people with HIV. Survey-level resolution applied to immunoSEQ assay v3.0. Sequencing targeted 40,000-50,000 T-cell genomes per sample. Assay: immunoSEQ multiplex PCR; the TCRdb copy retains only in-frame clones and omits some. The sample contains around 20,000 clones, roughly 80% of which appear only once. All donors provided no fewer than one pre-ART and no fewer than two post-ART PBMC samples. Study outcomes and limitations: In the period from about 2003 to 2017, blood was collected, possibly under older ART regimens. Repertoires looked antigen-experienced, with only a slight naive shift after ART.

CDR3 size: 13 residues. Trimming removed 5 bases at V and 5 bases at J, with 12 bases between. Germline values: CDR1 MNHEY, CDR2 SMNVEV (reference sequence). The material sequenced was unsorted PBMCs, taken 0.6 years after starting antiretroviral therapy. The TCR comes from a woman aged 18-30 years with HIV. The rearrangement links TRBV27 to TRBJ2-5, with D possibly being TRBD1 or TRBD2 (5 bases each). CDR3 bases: TGTGCCAGCAGTCTCCGGGGCCGGGAGACCCAGTACTTC. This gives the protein CASSLRGRETQYF.